Presented here are 9 T cell receptor beta chains from one specimen sequenced in a study of shared clonotypes between healthy human individuals. Clones were read by immunoSEQ multiplex PCR, and TCRdb kept only the in-frame ones, dropping some. The sample holds roughly 2,500,000 clones, roughly 93% seen once. Sequencing was carried out using naive CD4+ T cells from PBMCs. Specified subset: CD45RA+ positively selected. The receptors originated from a man aged 18 to 30 in good health. Some clones in this sample may be carry-over from other donors' samples.

V usage is TRBV18 and J usage is TRBJ2-5; D is perhaps TRBD1 or TRBD2 (5 bases each). Germline V gives CDR1 KGHSH, CDR2 LQKENI. This CDR3 spans 14 amino acids. V was cut by 3 bases and J by 5 bases, with 13 bases left in between. Here the CDR3 reads CASSPALGAETQYF. As DNA, the CDR3 is TGTGCCAGCTCACCGGCACTCGGGGCGGAGACCCAGTACTTC.

This chain joins TRBV5-6 and TRBJ2-1, with TRBD2 matching 11 bases. V gave up 0 bases and J gave up 4 bases; unmatched junction bases: 6. The CDR3 is made up of 17 amino acids. In germline, CDR1 is SGHDT, CDR2 YYEEEE. This CDR3 is CASSLALRTSGYNEQFF. For the CDR3, the DNA is TGTGCCAGCAGCTTGGCCCTGAGGACTAGCGGGTACAATGAGCAGTTCTTC.

The chain employs TRBV28 and TRBJ2-5, with TRBD1 as a possible D gene (6 bases). Germline V gives CDR1 MDHEN, CDR2 SYDVKM. CDR3 size: 15 residues. V was pared by 6 bases and J by 2 bases, with 16 bases between. In DNA, the CDR3 is TGTGCCAGCAGGGGGGCGTCGCAGGGACAAGAGACCCAGTACTTC. Translated: CASRGASQGQETQYF.

This chain uses TRBV11-3 with TRBJ2-7; D is possibly TRBD1 (6 bases). The CDR3 length is 16 residues. Trimming stripped 3 bases from V and 0 bases from J, with 15 bases between. CDR1 is SGHNT and CDR2 is YENEEA in the germline V gene. CDR3 sequence reads: CASSFEKGVISYEQYF. The CDR3 DNA reads TGTGCCAGCAGCTTCGAAAAGGGGGTCATCTCCTACGAGCAGTACTTC.

This chain joins TRBV7-3 and TRBJ2-1; 7 nucleotides line up with TRBD2. J lost 6 bases, V lost 2 bases, and 7 bases had no gene match. Germline CDR1 and CDR2: SGHTA and FQGTGA. There are 15 residues in the CDR3. CDR3 nucleotide sequence: TGTGCCAGCAGCTTACTTGCGGGAGTGGTCAATGAGCAGTTCTTC. Residues: CASSLLAGVVNEQFF.

J is TRBJ2-7 and V is TRBV6-1, with D possibly being TRBD1 (5 bases). Looked up from germline, CDR1 is MNHNS and CDR2 is SASEGT. This CDR3 is built from 15 residues. The V and J ends lost 8 bases and 1 base respectively, with 18 bases between them. Here the CDR3 DNA reads TGTGCCAGCCAGGCTTTAGGGGTACGGTCCTACGAGCAGTACTTC. Translating gives CASQALGVRSYEQYF.

Worth noting for this clone: The sample holds other DNA sequences that translate to the same CDR3. The chain couples TRBV4-1 to TRBJ1-1; 8 nucleotides line up with TRBD1. Trimming cost V 1 base and J 0 bases; bases outside gene matches: 1. The CDR3 runs to 15 residues. In germline, CDR1 is MGHRA, CDR2 YSYEKL. CDR3: CASSQGQGLNTEAFF. CDR3 nucleotides: TGCGCCAGCAGCCAAGGACAGGGGCTGAACACTGAAGCTTTCTTT.

The genes are TRBV7-3 and TRBJ1-1, with D unresolved. V was clipped by 4 bases and J by 6 bases, with 12 bases between them. Germline V gene data show CDR1 as SGHTA and CDR2 as FQGTGA. The CDR3 is made up of 13 amino acids. The CDR3 protein is CASSSKVDAEAFF. As DNA, the CDR3 is TGTGCCAGCAGCTCAAAAGTCGACGCTGAAGCTTTCTTT. The full variable domain, its missing parts supplied by reference TRBV7-3 and TRBJ1-1, is GAGVSQTPSNKVTEKGKYVELRCDPISGHTALYWYRQSLGQGPEFLIYFQGTGAADDSGLPNDRFFAVRPEGSVSTLKIQRTERGDSAVYLCASSSKVDAEAFFGQGTRLTVV.

J is TRBJ2-7 and V is TRBV30, with TRBD1 matching 8 bases. The CDR3 totals 14 residues. The junction had 6 bases not matched to a gene; V was cut back by 4 bases and J by 1 base. Per germline, CDR1 GTSNPN and CDR2 SVGIG (reference sequence). The CDR3 DNA is TGTGCCTGGACCCCGAGACAGGGGTCCTACGAGCAGTACTTC. This encodes CAWTPRQGSYEQYF.